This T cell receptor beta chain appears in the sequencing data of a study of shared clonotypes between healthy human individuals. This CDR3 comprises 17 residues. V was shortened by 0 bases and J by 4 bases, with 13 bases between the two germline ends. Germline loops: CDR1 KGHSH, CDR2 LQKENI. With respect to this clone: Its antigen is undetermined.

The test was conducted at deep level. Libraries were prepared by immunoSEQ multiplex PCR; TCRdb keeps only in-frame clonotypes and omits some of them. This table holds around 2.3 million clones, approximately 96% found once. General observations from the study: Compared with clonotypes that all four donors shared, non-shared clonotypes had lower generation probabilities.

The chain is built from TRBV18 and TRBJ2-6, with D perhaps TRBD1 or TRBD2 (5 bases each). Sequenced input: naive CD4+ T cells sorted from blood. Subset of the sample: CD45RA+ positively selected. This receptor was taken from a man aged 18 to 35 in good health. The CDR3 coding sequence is TGTGCCAGCTCACCACCGCCGGGACGGTACGGGGCCAACGTCCTGACTTTC. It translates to CASSPPPGRYGANVLTF.